This TCR beta chain appears in the sequencing data of a study of spatial heterogeneity in lung cancer. Study-level background: There were consistently more beta-chain sequences detected than alpha-chain sequences.

Study-level findings and limits: Expanded intratumoral alpha and beta TCR counts tracked tumor mutation counts.

This clonotype was seen repeatedly, ten times or more. Its antigen is as yet unknown. Described time point: sample taken at primary tumor resection. Just over 70 TRACERx patients with early, untreated non-small cell lung cancer donated samples. TCRdb called the 5' RACE reads again in MiXCR, with one record for every CDR3 protein. This table has around 8,600 distinct CDR3 sequences, around 6.7% appearing once. The sequences come from lung tumor tissue, collected at surgery. This TCR was recovered from a female donor with early-stage non-small cell lung cancer.

The CDR3 loop is CASSYERDGTTQFF. The CDR3 nucleotides read TGTGCCAGCAGTTACGAGAGGGACGGGACTACTCAGTTCTTC. The genes are TRBV6-5 and TRBJ2-1; 7 positions agree with TRBD2. This CDR3 spans 14 amino acids. Trimming cost V 2 bases and J 13 bases; bases outside gene matches: 11. CDR1 is MNHEY and CDR2 is SVGAGI in the germline V gene.